A selection of T cell receptor beta chains follows, all from one sample in a study of blood T cell repertoires in COVID-19. Using immunoSEQ multiplex PCR, the repertoire was profiled, and TCRdb retains in-frame clones only, with some absent. Here the sample spans 130,000 to 150,000 clones, 65% to 80% being singletons. What was sequenced was peripheral blood. The receptors derive from a man between 60 and 70 years old with acute or convalescent COVID-19. CDR3s include the opening cysteine and the closing phenylalanine or tryptophan. A D gene is named only where the DNA matches it firmly. For some rows the clone size is stated as once, few or many, or as a class when expanded; others skip it.

16,few,TRBJ2-3,TRBV5-6,TRBD2,CASSTSIGGGTDTQYF,TGTGCCAGCAGCACCTCAATCGGGGGGGGCACAGATACGCAGTATTTT
18,-,TRBJ2-3,TRBV7-9,TRBD2,CASSLAGGGDGSTDTQYF,TGTGCCAGCAGCTTAGCGGGGGGAGGGGATGGCTCCACAGATACGCAGTATTTT
14,-,TRBJ2-2,TRBV5-1,-,CASSLVLSTGELFF,TGCGCCAGCAGCTTGGTCCTCAGCACCGGGGAGCTGTTTTTT
15,once,TRBJ2-1,TRBV2,-,CASSLRGQSLNEQFF,TGTGCCAGCAGTCTCCGAGGACAGTCCCTCAATGAGCAGTTCTTC
14,-,TRBJ2-1,TRBV3-1/TRBV3-2,-,CASMSSGSYNEQFF,TGTGCCAGCATGTCCAGCGGGTCTTACAATGAGCAGTTCTTC
15,-,TRBJ2-5,TRBV7-2,TRBD2,CASSNYGRAGETQYF,TGTGCCAGCAGCAATTACGGGAGGGCGGGAGAGACCCAGTACTTC
15,few,TRBJ1-4,TRBV9,TRBD1,CASSLMTGLNEKLFF,TGTGCCAGCAGCTTAATGACAGGGCTCAATGAAAAACTGTTTTTT
15,-,TRBJ1-1,TRBV10-2,-,CASRGGPRGNTEAFF,TGCGCCAGCAGGGGCGGGCCCCGAGGGAACACTGAAGCTTTCTTT
13,-,TRBJ1-2,TRBV4-1,-,CASSQTGVYGYTF,TGCGCCAGCAGTCAAACGGGGGTCTATGGCTACACCTTC
14,-,TRBJ2-3,TRBV18,-,CASSPPVKRDTQYF,TGTGCCAGCTCACCACCGGTTAAGCGGGATACGCAGTATTTT
18,-,TRBJ2-1,TRBV13,TRBD2,CASSLSGTSGRAYNEQFF,TGTGCCAGCAGCTTATCCGGGACTAGCGGGAGGGCTTACAATGAGCAGTTCTTC
15,few,TRBJ1-4,TRBV30,-,CAWSSPQGIGEKLFF,TGTGCCTGGAGTTCGCCACAGGGAATCGGAGAAAAACTGTTTTTT
16,-,TRBJ2-2,TRBV3-1/TRBV3-2,-,CASSQGSQSNTGELFF,TGTGCCAGCAGCCAAGGGTCACAGTCGAACACCGGGGAGCTGTTTTTT
18,-,TRBJ1-6,TRBV23-1,-,CASSQQRDGGFENSPLHF,TGCGCCAGCAGTCAACAACGCGATGGGGGGTTTGAGAATTCACCCCTCCACTTT
13,-,TRBJ1-2,TRBV9,-,CASSQRYLYGYTF,TGTGCCAGCAGCCAGAGGTACCTCTATGGCTACACCTTC
13,-,TRBJ1-6,TRBV5-6,-,CASTQGWNSPLHF,TGTGCCAGCACCCAGGGTTGGAATTCACCCCTCCACTTT
13,-,TRBJ1-5,TRBV11-2,-,CASSLDLNQPQHF,TGTGCCAGCAGCCTGGACTTAAATCAGCCCCAGCATTTT
14,once,TRBJ2-5,TRBV28,TRBD1,CASSSGQGQETQYF,TGTGCCAGCAGTTCGGGACAGGGCCAAGAGACCCAGTACTTC
12,-,TRBJ2-2,TRBV27,-,CASRTLAGELFF,TGTGCCAGCAGGACATTGGCCGGGGAGCTGTTTTTT
15,-,TRBJ2-1,TRBV15,-,CATSRGGVPYNEQFF,TGTGCCACCAGCAGAGGCGGGGTCCCCTACAATGAGCAGTTCTTC
14,many,TRBJ2-7,TRBV7-9,-,CASSVPGEVYEQYF,TGTGCCAGCAGCGTTCCTGGAGAGGTCTACGAGCAGTACTTC
17,few,TRBJ1-6,TRBV5-4,TRBD1,CASRLARGSLENSPLHF,TGTGCCAGCAGGCTTGCCAGGGGGTCACTCGAAAATTCACCCCTCCACTTT
14,few,TRBJ1-2,TRBV6-1,TRBD1,CASSEGGQTRGYTF,TGTGCCAGCAGTGAAGGGGGACAGACCAGGGGCTACACCTTC
15,-,TRBJ2-7,TRBV7-3,TRBD1,CASSSRQGHSYEQYF,TGTGCCAGCAGCTCGCGACAGGGCCACTCCTACGAGCAGTACTTC
12,few,TRBJ2-1,TRBV6-2/TRBV6-3,-,CASSYRGHEQFF,TGTGCCAGCAGTTACAGGGGCCATGAGCAGTTCTTC
12,once,TRBJ2-1,TRBV25-1,-,CASSPRGDEQFF,TGTGCCAGCAGTCCCAGGGGGGATGAGCAGTTCTTC
15,-,TRBJ2-3,TRBV5-1,TRBD1,CASSSSGQGTDTQYF,TGCGCCAGCAGCTCCTCGGGACAGGGCACAGATACGCAGTATTTT
18,-,TRBJ2-3,TRBV21-1,-,CASSADVADSYLTDTQYF,TGTGCCAGCAGCGCAGACGTGGCGGACAGCTACCTCACAGATACGCAGTATTTT
15,-,TRBJ2-2,TRBV5-1,TRBD1,CASSRGQANTGELFF,TGCGCCAGCAGCAGGGGACAGGCGAACACCGGGGAGCTGTTTTTT
16,-,TRBJ2-5,TRBV4-1,-,CASSQPPQGEGETQYF,TGCGCCAGCAGCCAACCACCACAGGGGGAGGGAGAGACCCAGTACTTC
13,-,TRBJ2-5,TRBV15,-,CATSDYPQETQYF,TGTGCCACCTCGGACTACCCCCAAGAGACCCAGTACTTC
17,-,TRBJ1-1,TRBV18,TRBD1,CASSQGTGFLGNTEAFF,TGTGCCAGCTCACAGGGGACAGGGTTCCTGGGGAACACTGAAGCTTTCTTT
13,-,TRBJ2-3,TRBV6-5,TRBD2,CASYLAGGDTQYF,TGTGCCAGCTATCTAGCGGGAGGGGATACGCAGTATTTT
14,-,TRBJ1-1,TRBV6-5,TRBD1,CASSYQAGGRGAFF,TGTGCCAGCAGTTATCAGGCAGGGGGCCGGGGAGCTTTCTTT
17,-,TRBJ1-5,TRBV19,-,CASSIPPGGHYNQPQHF,TGTGCCAGTAGTATCCCCCCGGGGGGACATTACAATCAGCCCCAGCATTTT
15,once,TRBJ1-4,TRBV18,TRBD1,CASSLRQGPNEKLFF,TGTGCCAGCTCACTAAGACAGGGCCCTAATGAAAAACTGTTTTTT
13,-,TRBJ1-1,TRBV29-1,-,CSGYYSGYTEAFF,TGCAGCGGATACTATTCAGGGTACACTGAAGCTTTCTTT